This T cell receptor (beta chain) was sequenced for a study of identical twins (dated by TCRdb to between 2015 and 2016). The study in broad terms: TCR alpha and beta repertoires from monozygotic twins, unrelated adults of various ages and cord blood were deep-sequenced to test whether fetal clonotypes persist. To rule out contamination, the twin experiments were replicated at different times with different library preparation protocols. Beyond this particular receptor, the publication reports: In beta out-of-frame sequences, excess twin sharing was weaker, because having fewer shared sequences lowered the signal-to-noise ratio. Because the same donors could not be followed over many years, conclusions were based on cross-sectional statistical analysis. Recombination models systematically underestimated out-of-frame TCR alpha sharing in monozygotic twins but agreed with sharing between unrelated individuals. Compared with coincidental sharing between unrelated individuals, out-of-frame TCR alpha sequences shared between twins showed an excess of sequences with low generation probability. Fewer insertions were carried by abundant cord blood beta clonotypes, a similar but weaker trend appeared in young adult naive repertoires, and no such trend appeared in memory repertoires. Invariant T cells such as MAIT and iNKT could partly confound zero-insertion analyses, though diverse VJ usage argued against this for most clonotypes.

Preparation of the library involved 5' RACE. This sample was sequenced with an Illumina HiSeq 2000. A universal primer binding site was introduced by template switching, and a unique molecular identifier was present in the final cDNA, enabling accurate counting of TCR cDNA molecules. First-strand cDNA for TCR alpha and beta chains was synthesized from specific primers in the conserved constant-segment region. To control for contamination, each cDNA library was double barcoded with a SMART-Mk sample barcode plus Illumina barcodes. Two successive PCR steps introduced TruSeq adapter sequences along with Illumina sample barcodes. The TCR alpha and beta cDNA libraries were sequenced on the Illumina HiSeq platform using custom primers. On the study's bioinformatics: Unique molecular identifiers were extracted from raw reads with MiGEC, and CDR3 positions were determined with MiXCR. Recombination models were inferred per individual with the repgenHMM and IGoR tools using an EM algorithm. The analysis of shared clonotypes was done with the tcR package in R, with sharing normalized by the product of cloneset sizes. To study raw recombination without the effects of thymic and clonal selection, out-of-frame nonproductive sequences were analyzed. TCRdb redid the processing of the public reads, applying fastp at Q25 and MiXCR, and retained in-frame beta chains. One record per CDR3 amino acid sequence lists the most common genes and DNA. TCRdb, not the original authors, processed these V and J calls. The sample records 550,000 to 700,000 distinct CDR3 sequences, less than 25% of which are singletons. The top ten hold approximately 4.5% of the sample.

All donors were healthy Caucasians. Three pairs of female monozygotic twins, all aged 18 to 29 years, made up the twin cohort. RNA for TCR libraries was isolated from peripheral blood mononuclear cells. This clonotype was detected many times. Its antigen remains unidentified. The sample holds no much larger clone one base away, and base qualities are not on file. V is reduced by 8 bases and J by 4 bases, leaving a spacing of 8 bases between them. From the cysteine through the phenylalanine, the CDR3 covers 11 amino acids. Here the CDR3 DNA is all that survives: 33 bases in frame from base 1. This sample also appeared in a second study, on T cells expressing NK-cell markers. As noted in the second study: In sorted CD3+CD56+NKG2C+, CD3+CD56+NKG2C- and CD3+CD56-NKG2C+ T-cell subsets from several donors, TCR beta-chain repertoires were profiled. Among the eight sequenced donors, seven were HCMV-seropositive and one was HCMV-seronegative. In several experiments an anti-gammadeltaTCR antibody was added to restrict sorting to alphabetaTCR-expressing T cells. For about 6 donors, the dominant CD3+CD56+NKG2C+ clonotypes were among the top 10 CD8+ clonotypes and accounted for 1.0-7.0% of CD8+ T cells. Those dominant clonotypes were again the most abundant among CD3+CD56-NKG2C+ cells in a handful of donors, at about 28.3-60.1%. Whether the expanded NKG2C-expressing T cell clones were specific for HCMV antigens remained unclear. All eight donors whose samples were sequenced were randomly selected healthy volunteers, three of them men and five women. HCMV serostatus was determined by detecting HCMV-specific IgG in serum with a commercial ELISA kit. For a handful of donors, bulk peripheral blood T-cell repertoires were also sequenced from unsorted PBMC. MIGEC handled demultiplexing of the reads and grouping by UMI, while MiTCR was used to assemble and quantify clonotypes. To exclude erroneous sequences, any TCR cDNA sequence not supported by at least two reads was discarded. The tcR package was used for downstream repertoire analysis, with clonotypes matched between fractions based on CDR3 nucleotide sequence plus V segment. Antigen specificity was annotated against VDJdb with VDJmatch, allowing one amino acid substitution in CDR3.

Material: PBMCs. The sequence was collected from a woman younger than 35 in good health. Rearrangement joined TRBV12-3 or TRBV12-4 to TRBJ1-2, with no confident D gene call. The DNA sequence is TGTGCCAGCGGTTCAGGCTATGGCTACACCTTC. It encodes CASGSGYGYTF.